This section outlines one T cell receptor (beta chain) sequence together with its context. Its antigen target is currently unknown. No per-base quality is available; no much larger clone lies one base away. These data are taken from a study of blood T cell repertoires in COVID-19 (dated by TCRdb to the early 2020s). With regard to the full study: Collaborator samples came from the United States, Italy and Spain and covered acute and convalescent phases of COVID-19. The material from the prospective study consisted of cDNA or gDNA derived from T cells, B-cell-depleted T cells, or PBMCs. Deeply sampled blood TCRbeta repertoires from subjects exposed to, actively infected with, or recovered from COVID-19 were included in the dataset. The repertoires were released in a freely available public database intended as a resource for research on the immune response to SARS-CoV-2. The samples were drawn from the first 160 participants of the ongoing ImmuneRACE study and from 950 to 1,500 subjects provided by 6 global collaborators. A de-identified subject ID, COVID-19 status, age in years and sex were almost always included in the sample metadata. Where available, HLA class I and class II types were taken from metadata supplied by the sample provider and were not determined by assay-based typing. What the work shows at the level of the full study, not this receptor alone: How much clinical and demographic metadata was included differed by source and by participant, and the metadata was provided uncurated.

Trimming takes 4 bases off V and 6 bases off J; junction bases not matched to a gene: 11. CDR1 and CDR2, per the germline V gene, are SGHRS and YFSETQ. The CDR3 measures 16 amino acids from cysteine to phenylalanine. The sequence is cut down to CDR3 DNA, 48 bases in frame from base 1. The immunoSEQ Assay, a bias-controlled multiplex PCR, was used to amplify TCRbeta CDR3 regions from genomic DNA. As for the authors' bioinformatics: The number of nucleated cells in each sample was estimated by amplification of reference gene primers within the assay. Sequence reads were collapsed and filtered to measure the absolute abundance of every unique TCRbeta CDR3 rearrangement. For each sample, productive Simpson clonality was calculated as the square root of Simpson's diversity index across productive rearrangements. TCRdb carries this immuneACCESS record with in-frame sequences only. Its versions omit some clonotypes, under half of them owing to an unresolved V gene in the studies checked, with the rest unexplained. The DNA was the basis for D and trimming; V, J and clone size are from that table. Within this sample are 90,000 to 140,000 clones, with around 80% of them counted one time only. 15% of the sample rests with the top ten.

The collaborating institutions used their own protocols to collect whole blood in K2EDTA tubes. For TCRbeta analysis, collaborators shipped samples as frozen whole blood, isolated PBMCs, or DNA extracted from either of those sample types. This sequence originates from a woman of 80 years or more with acute or convalescent COVID-19. Sequencing was performed on peripheral blood. The rearrangement combines TRBV5-1 with TRBJ2-1; the junction holds 9 bases that match TRBD2. The sequenced DNA is TGCGCCAGCAGCACCTGGGGTAGCGGGAGTGGCAATGAGCAGTTCTTC. Translated, this gives CASSTWGSGSGNEQFF.